This entry is about one T cell receptor (beta chain). No antigen is known for it. An equimolar mix of two oligonucleotides served as the beta constant-region primer for TRBC1 and TRBC2. MiXCR, applied by TCRdb to the UMI-ligation and nested PCR reads, yields one record per CDR3 protein. This table has roughly 31,000 distinct CDR3 sequences, roughly a tenth appearing once. These data originate in a study of naive and memory T cell subsets. The V and J ends lost 3 bases and 5 bases respectively, with 10 bases between them. CDR1 LNHNV and CDR2 YYDKDF come from the germline V gene (reference sequence). This CDR3 comprises 13 residues. Study findings and constraints: In CD4 and CD8 cells, diversity dropped from naive through EMRA. In naive cells, over 90% of TCR sequences were seen only once. There was no ground truth to check naive and memory subset results. Expression changes during T cell differentiation may affect RNA-based TCR counts.

This TCR came from a human donor in good health. The sequencing input was effector memory CD4+ T cells from blood. Subset: effector memory, CD45RA- CD27-. The chain joins TRBV15 to TRBJ2-5; D remains unclear. CDR3: CATSSPNGETQYF. CDR3 DNA: TGTGCCACCAGCAGCCCCAATGGGGAGACCCAGTACTTC. Full variable domain (rest looked up from reference TRBV15 and TRBJ2-5): DAMVIQNPRYQVTQFGKPVTLSCSQTLNHNVMYWYQQKSSQAPKLLFHYYDKDFNNEADTPDNFQSRRPNTSFCFLDIRSPGLGDTAMYLCATSSPNGETQYFGPGTRLLVL.